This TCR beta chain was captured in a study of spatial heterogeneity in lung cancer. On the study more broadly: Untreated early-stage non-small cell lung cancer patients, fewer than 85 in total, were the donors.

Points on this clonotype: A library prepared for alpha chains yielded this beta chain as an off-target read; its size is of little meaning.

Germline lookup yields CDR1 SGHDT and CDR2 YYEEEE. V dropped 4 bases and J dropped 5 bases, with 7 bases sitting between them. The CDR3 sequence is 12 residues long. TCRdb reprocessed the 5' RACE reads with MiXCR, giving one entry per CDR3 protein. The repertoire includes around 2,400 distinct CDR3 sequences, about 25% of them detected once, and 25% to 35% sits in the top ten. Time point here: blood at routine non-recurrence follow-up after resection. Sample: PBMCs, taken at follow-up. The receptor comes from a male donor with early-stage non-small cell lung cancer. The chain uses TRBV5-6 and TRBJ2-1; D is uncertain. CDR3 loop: CASSPSDNEQFF. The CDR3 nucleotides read TGTGCCAGCAGCCCGTCGGACAATGAGCAGTTCTTC.